This T cell receptor (beta chain) was documented in a study of blood T cell repertoires in COVID-19. Sequencing was performed with immunoSEQ multiplex PCR; in TCRdb, only in-frame clones are kept and a portion is missing. The sample lists around 130,000 clones, around 84% occurring once. Between the trimmed V and J ends, which lost 3 bases and 3 bases, there was a span of 17 bases. The CDR3 is 16 residues long. Germline V gives CDR1 MDHEN, CDR2 SYDVKM. This chain joins TRBV28 and TRBJ1-1; tentative D call: TRBD1 (6 bases). This TCR came from a man aged 35 to 55 with acute COVID-19. The sample comprised PBMCs or T cells enriched from blood (not recorded which). CDR3 nucleotides: TGTGCCAGCAGTTTCGCGGCGGGGGGCCTGGACACTGAAGCTTTCTTT. Residues: CASSFAAGGLDTEAFF.